This TCR beta chain was recovered during a study of chemoradiotherapy in HPV16-positive cancers. Across the study: Candidate HPV-specific clones and shared TCR motifs came from a couple of HPV16-positive patients. Study-wide findings and caveats: HPV-responsive T-cell expansion during chemoradiotherapy was linked to improved recurrence-free survival in HPV16-positive patients. During treatment, candidate HPV-specific clones and E7-related motifs expanded in tumor.

In regard to this clone: No antigen is known for it.

Repeated repertoire sampling spanned the course of chemoradiotherapy. The CDR3 is 14 residues long. Germline lookup yields CDR1 SGDLS and CDR2 YYNGEE. The junction had 10 bases not matched to a gene; V was cut back by 9 bases and J by 2 bases. Sequenced by immunoSEQ multiplex PCR; TCRdb stores in-frame clones only, minus some. The data show fewer than 40,000 clones, about nine tenths seen once. The clonotype was recovered from a human donor with HPV-associated anogenital cancer. The V and J genes are TRBV9 and TRBJ2-7, with TRBD1 matching over 8 bases. The source was blood, collected from a patient who underwent chemoradiotherapy. CDR3 in amino acids: CATTGDRRTYEQYF. The CDR3 DNA sequence: TGTGCCACCACGGGGGACAGGCGAACCTACGAGCAGTACTTC.